Presented here are 16 T cell receptor beta chains from one specimen sequenced in a study of monozygotic twins with inflammatory bowel disease. TCRdb derives one entry per CDR3 protein from the 5' RACE reads, leaving out DNA. The sample holds about 420,000 distinct CDR3 sequences. Sequences were obtained from blood. The receptors stem from a human donor with ulcerative colitis or Crohn's disease, or a healthy co-twin of an affected twin (not recorded which).

This rearrangement joins TRBV28 to TRBJ1-2. The germline V gene encodes CDR1 MDHEN and CDR2 SYDVKM. The length of the CDR3 is 11 residues. The CDR3 loop reads CASNRGGFYTF.

V usage is TRBV2 and J usage is TRBJ2-7; the D call from TCRdb, TRBD1, cannot be confirmed without DNA. The CDR3 sequence is 15 residues long. Germline assignment: CDR1 SNHLY and CDR2 FYNNEI. The CDR3 here is CASSQDRWGAYEQYF.

V is TRBV20-1 and J is TRBJ2-5; TCRdb proposes TRBD1, but this gene call is untestable without DNA. The CDR3 covers 15 residues. The germline gives CDR1 DFQATT, CDR2 SNEGSKA (reference sequence). The chain's CDR3 is CSASRPGTSRSTQYF.

This sequence joins TRBV5-8 and TRBJ1-2. The CDR3 has 12 amino acids. CDR1 and CDR2 from the germline V gene are SGHTS and YDEGEE. CDR3 in amino acids: CASSLTPYGYTF. Based on the CDR3 plus reference TRBV5-8 and TRBJ1-2, the full variable domain is EAGVTQSPTHLIKTRGQQATLRCSPISGHTSVYWYQQALGLGLQFLLWYDEGEERNRGNFPPRFSGRQFPNYSSELNVNALELEDSALYLCASSLTPYGYTFGSGTRLTVV.

The gene calls are TRBV11-2 and TRBJ2-3; TCRdb's D gene call, TRBD1, goes unchecked for lack of DNA. This CDR3 comprises 17 residues. CDR1 is SGHAT, CDR2 FQNNGV, per germline. This CDR3 reads CASSFRMGQGIADTQYF.

The chain couples TRBV18 to TRBJ2-7; the D call of TRBD1 rests on TCRdb alone, since no DNA is present to check it. The CDR3 loop spans 18 amino acids. Germline V gives CDR1 KGHSH, CDR2 LQKENI. CDR3 residues: CASSPPSRVGGLAYEQYF. Full variable domain (rest looked up from reference TRBV18 and TRBJ2-7): NAGVMQNPRHLVRRRGQEARLRCSPMKGHSHVYWYRQLPEEGLKFMVYLQKENIIDESGMPKERFSAEFPKEGPSILRIQQVVRGDSAAYFCASSPPSRVGGLAYEQYFGPGTRLTVT.

J is TRBJ1-4 and V is TRBV7-8; the TCRdb call, TRBD1, lacks DNA for checking. The CDR3 sequence is 15 residues long. The germline V gene has CDR1 SGHVS and CDR2 FQNEAQ. The CDR3 sequence is CASSLGGTEYEKLFF.

The chain couples TRBV20-1 to TRBJ2-1; TCRdb proposes TRBD1, but this gene call is untestable without DNA. CDR3 length: 16 residues. Germline lookup yields CDR1 DFQATT and CDR2 SNEGSKA (reference sequence). CDR3 region: CSAGGQASLRGGERFF.

The CDR3 sequence is CASSYRSRTSGGVRSEQFF. This sequence joins TRBV6-2 or TRBV6-3 and TRBJ2-1; as DNA is missing, the TRBD2 call by TCRdb cannot be tested. The CDR3 contains 19 residues. Germline V lookup: CDR1 MNHEY, CDR2 SVGEGT.

The rearrangement links TRBV29-1 to TRBJ2-5; TCRdb selects TRBD2, and the lack of DNA leaves this call unchecked. CDR1 SQVTM and CDR2 ANQGSEA come from the germline V gene. This CDR3 is built from 15 residues. CDR3 loop: CSVEEWGRAAETQYF.

V is TRBV7-9 and J is TRBJ1-1. The germline V gene has CDR1 SEHNR and CDR2 FQNEAQ (reference sequence). The CDR3 runs 12 residues. The CDR3 loop reads CASSFSEAEAFF. Full variable domain (remainder filled in from reference TRBV7-9 and TRBJ1-1): DTGVSQNPRHKITKRGQNVTFRCDPISEHNRLYWYRQTLGQGPEFLTYFQNEAQLEKSRLLSDRFSAERPKGSFSTLEIQRTEQGDSAMYLCASSFSEAEAFFGQGTRLTVV.

The genes are TRBV6-1 and TRBJ2-1; TCRdb picks TRBD2, but there is no DNA to check that call. The CDR3 spans 13 residues. The germline CDR1 and CDR2 sequences are MNHNS and SASEGT. The chain's CDR3 is CAGEERSGRKQFF.

V is TRBV5-1 and J is TRBJ2-3; TCRdb gives TRBD2 as the D gene, but with no DNA this cannot be confirmed. The CDR3 consists of 17 residues. Germline V gives CDR1 SGHRS, CDR2 YFSETQ. CDR3: CASSLAAGGGRADTQYF.

The V gene is TRBV4-1, the J gene TRBJ2-3; TCRdb's assignment of TRBD2 cannot be checked, as there is no DNA. Per the germline V gene, CDR1 is MGHRA and CDR2 is YSYEKL. The CDR3 has 22 residues. This chain's CDR3 is CASSQEARGVAGYSASTDTQYF.

The rearrangement links TRBV29-1 to TRBJ1-3; TCRdb gives TRBD1 as the D gene, but with no DNA this cannot be confirmed. The CDR3 has 15 residues. Germline-derived CDR1 and CDR2 are SQVTM and ANQGSEA. The CDR3: CSVEPRQGAGNTIYF.

The chain couples TRBV3-1 to TRBJ1-2. The CDR3 totals 19 residues. Germline values: CDR1 LGHDT, CDR2 YNNKEL (reference sequence). The CDR3 loop is CASSQDGWRDQEGSYGYTF.